The 3 T cell receptor beta chains presented below share a single source sample, sequenced in a study of blood T cells in healthy people across ages. It was with a sample-barcoded 5' primer and a J-beta primer mix that a second PCR of roughly 7 to 12 cycles was run. TCRdb called the 5' RACE reads again in MiXCR, with one record for every CDR3 protein. Of over a million distinct CDR3 sequences listed, roughly 45% are singletons. Sequenced: blood. The origin of the receptors is a woman younger than 35 in good health.

CDR3: CSASGTSGTSHEQYF. The CDR3 DNA sequence: TGCAGTGCTAGTGGGACTAGCGGTACCTCTCACGAGCAGTACTTC. The V and J genes are TRBV20-1 and TRBJ2-5; the match to TRBD2 covers 11 bases. The J call may be incorrect, as the DNA end agrees better with TRBJ2-7. The CDR3 runs 15 residues. From germline, CDR1 is DFQATT and CDR2 SNEGSKA (reference sequence).

Written as DNA, the CDR3 is TGTGCCAGCAGCGTAATCGGGGCCTACAATGAGCAGTTCTTC. This codes for CASSVIGAYNEQFF. The chain combines TRBV9 with TRBJ2-1; D possibly corresponds to TRBD2 (5 bases). Germline V gives CDR1 SGDLS, CDR2 YYNGEE. V was pared by 1 base and J by 2 bases, with 7 bases between. The CDR3 spans 14 residues.

The V call is TRBV7-9, the J call TRBJ2-7; D possibly matches TRBD1 or TRBD2 (5 bases each). This CDR3 region has 15 residues. Germline V gene lookup returns CDR1 SEHNR and CDR2 FQNEAQ (reference sequence). Trimming pared 5 bases from V and 2 bases from J, leaving 16 bases between. The chain's CDR3 is CASSAPGTDPYEQYF. The DNA of the CDR3 is TGTGCCAGCAGCGCCCCCGGGACGGACCCCTACGAGCAGTACTTC.